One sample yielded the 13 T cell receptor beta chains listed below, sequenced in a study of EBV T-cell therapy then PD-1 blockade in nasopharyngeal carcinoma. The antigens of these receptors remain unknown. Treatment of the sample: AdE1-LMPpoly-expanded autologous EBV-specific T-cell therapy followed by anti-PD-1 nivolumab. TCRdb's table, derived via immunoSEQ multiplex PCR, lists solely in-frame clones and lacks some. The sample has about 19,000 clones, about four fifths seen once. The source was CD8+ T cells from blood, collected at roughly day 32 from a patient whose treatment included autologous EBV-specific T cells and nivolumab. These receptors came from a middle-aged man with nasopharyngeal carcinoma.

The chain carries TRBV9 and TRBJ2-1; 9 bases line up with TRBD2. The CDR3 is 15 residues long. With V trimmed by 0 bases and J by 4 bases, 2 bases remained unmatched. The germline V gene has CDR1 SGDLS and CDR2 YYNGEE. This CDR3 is CASSVGGGAYNEQFF. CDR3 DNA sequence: TGTGCCAGCAGCGTAGGCGGGGGGGCTTACAATGAGCAGTTCTTC. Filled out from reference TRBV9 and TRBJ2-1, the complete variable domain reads DSGVTQTPKHLITATGQRVTLRCSPRSGDLSVYWYQQSLDQGLQFLIQYYNGEERAKGNILERFSAQQFPDLHSELNLSSLELGDSALYFCASSVGGGAYNEQFFGPGTRLTVL.

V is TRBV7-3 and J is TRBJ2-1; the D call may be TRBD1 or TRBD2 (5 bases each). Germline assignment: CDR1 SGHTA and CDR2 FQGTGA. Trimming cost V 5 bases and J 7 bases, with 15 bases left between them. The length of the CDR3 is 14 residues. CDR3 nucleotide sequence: TGTGCCAGCAGCCCAAGTGGGGGTAGTAATGAGCAGTTCTTC. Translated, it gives CASSPSGGSNEQFF.

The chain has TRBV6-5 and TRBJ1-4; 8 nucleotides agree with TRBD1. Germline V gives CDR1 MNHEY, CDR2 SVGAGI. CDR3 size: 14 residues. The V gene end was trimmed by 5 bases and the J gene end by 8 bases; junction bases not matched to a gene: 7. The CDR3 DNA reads TGTGCCAGCAGTCCTGACAGGGGTGGCGAAAAACTGTTTTTT. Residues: CASSPDRGGEKLFF.

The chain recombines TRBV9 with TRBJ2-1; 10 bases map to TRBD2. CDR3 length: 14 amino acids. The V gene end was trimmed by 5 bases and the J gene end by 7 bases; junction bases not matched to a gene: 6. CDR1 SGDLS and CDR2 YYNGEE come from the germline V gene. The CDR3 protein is CASSLGTSANEQFF. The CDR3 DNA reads TGTGCCAGCAGTCTGGGGACTAGCGCGAATGAGCAGTTCTTC.

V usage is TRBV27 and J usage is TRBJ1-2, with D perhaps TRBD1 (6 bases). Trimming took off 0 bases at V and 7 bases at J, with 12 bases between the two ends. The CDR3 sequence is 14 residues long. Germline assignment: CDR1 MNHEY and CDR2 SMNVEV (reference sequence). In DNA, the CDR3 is TGTGCCAGCAGTTTATCGGCGGGGGCCCGTGGCTACACCTTC. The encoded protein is CASSLSAGARGYTF.

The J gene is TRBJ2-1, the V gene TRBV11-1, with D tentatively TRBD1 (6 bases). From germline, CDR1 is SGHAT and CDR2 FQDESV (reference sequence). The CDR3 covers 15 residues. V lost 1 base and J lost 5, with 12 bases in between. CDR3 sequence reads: CASSLGGPIDNEQFF. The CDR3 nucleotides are TGTGCCAGCAGCTTAGGGGGGCCGATTGACAATGAGCAGTTCTTC.

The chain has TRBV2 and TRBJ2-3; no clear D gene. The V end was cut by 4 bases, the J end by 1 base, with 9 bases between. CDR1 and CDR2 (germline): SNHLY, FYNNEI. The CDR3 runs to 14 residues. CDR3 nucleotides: TGTGCCAGCAGTGTCCCGGTAGGCACAGATACGCAGTATTTT. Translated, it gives CASSVPVGTDTQYF.

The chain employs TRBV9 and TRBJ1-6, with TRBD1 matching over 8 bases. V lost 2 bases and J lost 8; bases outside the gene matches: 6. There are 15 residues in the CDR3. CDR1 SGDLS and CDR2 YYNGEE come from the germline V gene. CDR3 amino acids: CASSVSDRGYSPLHF. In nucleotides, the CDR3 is TGTGCCAGCAGCGTTTCTGACAGGGGCTATTCACCCCTCCACTTT.

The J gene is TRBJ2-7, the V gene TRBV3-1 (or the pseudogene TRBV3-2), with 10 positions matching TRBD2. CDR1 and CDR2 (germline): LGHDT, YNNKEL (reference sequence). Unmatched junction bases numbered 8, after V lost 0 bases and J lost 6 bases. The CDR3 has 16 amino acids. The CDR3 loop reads CASSQELAGSVVEQYF. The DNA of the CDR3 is TGTGCCAGCAGCCAAGAACTAGCGGGGTCGGTTGTCGAGCAGTACTTC.

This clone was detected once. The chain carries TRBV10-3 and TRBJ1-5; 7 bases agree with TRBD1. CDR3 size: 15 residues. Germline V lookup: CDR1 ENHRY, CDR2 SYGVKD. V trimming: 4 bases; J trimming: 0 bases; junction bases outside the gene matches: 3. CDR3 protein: CAISAGQASNQPQHF. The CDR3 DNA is TGTGCCATCAGTGCCGGACAGGCTAGCAATCAGCCCCAGCATTTT.

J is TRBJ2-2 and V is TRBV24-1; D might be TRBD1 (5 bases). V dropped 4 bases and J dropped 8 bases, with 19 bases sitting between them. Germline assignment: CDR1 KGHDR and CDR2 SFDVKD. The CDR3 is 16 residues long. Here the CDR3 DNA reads TGTGCCACCAGTGACAGGGATACAACCTTCGGTGGGGAGCTGTTTTTT. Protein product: CATSDRDTTFGGELFF.

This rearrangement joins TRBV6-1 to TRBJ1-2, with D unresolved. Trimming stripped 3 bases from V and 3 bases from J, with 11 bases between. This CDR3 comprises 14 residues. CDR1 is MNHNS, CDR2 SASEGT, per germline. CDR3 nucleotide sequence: TGTGCCAGCAGTGAGGCAGGAATTGACTATGGCTACACCTTC. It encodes CASSEAGIDYGYTF.

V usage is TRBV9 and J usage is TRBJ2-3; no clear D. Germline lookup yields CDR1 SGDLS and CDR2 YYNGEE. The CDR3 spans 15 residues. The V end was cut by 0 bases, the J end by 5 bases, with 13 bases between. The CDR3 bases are TGTGCCAGCAGCGTAGGAGGCAGGAAAAGAGATACGCAGTATTTT. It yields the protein CASSVGGRKRDTQYF.